This is a list of T cell receptor beta chains from one sample in a study of CD8+CD57+ T cells in acquired aplastic anemia. TCRdb processed the reads anew with MiXCR; each CDR3 protein has one entry. The data show roughly 170,000 distinct CDR3 sequences, 45% to 60% seen once. The sequenced sample was sorted CD4+, CD8+, or CD8+CD57+ T cells (not recorded which) from PBMCs. The receptors derive from a human donor with aplastic anemia. Each CDR3 is given with its conserved first and last residue. The D gene is left open where the match is weak. Size tells how often a clone was seen (once, few, many) or the class of an expanded clone, and some rows leave it out.

j_call clone_size v_call d_call cdr3_aa cdr3_nt
TRBJ2-1 many TRBV20-1 TRBD2 CSARTGGPFEQFF TGCAGTGCTAGGACGGGGGGGCCATTTGAGCAGTTCTTC
TRBJ1-1 . TRBV19 . CASILNPGTEAFF TGTGCCAGTATACTTAACCCGGGCACTGAAGCTTTCTTT
TRBJ2-2 . TRBV2 . CASRARETTGELFF TGTGCCAGCAGGGCCAGGGAAACCACCGGGGAGCTGTTTTTT
TRBJ1-4 . TRBV5-1 TRBD1 CASSVWGQNGEKLFF TGCGCCAGCAGCGTTTGGGGACAGAACGGGGAAAAACTGTTTTTT
TRBJ1-4 . TRBV7-2 TRBD1 CASSFDRGNEKLFF TGTGCCAGCAGCTTCGACAGGGGGAATGAAAAACTGTTTTTT
TRBJ2-3 once TRBV2 . CASSRDWDTQYF TGTGCCAGCAGTCGGGATTGGGATACGCAGTATTTT
TRBJ1-1 many TRBV6-1 . CASSGERNTEAFF TGTGCCAGCAGTGGCGAAAGGAACACTGAAGCTTTCTTT
TRBJ2-1 few TRBV10-1 TRBD1 CASSAGGTGDRNEQFF TGCGCCAGCAGTGCGGGCGGGACAGGGGATCGGAATGAGCAGTTCTTC
TRBJ1-2 . TRBV20-1 . CSGVSIGENYGYTF TGCAGTGGGGTATCCATCGGTGAGAACTATGGCTACACCTTC
TRBJ2-7 many TRBV9 . CASSYDVTSYEQYF TGTGCCAGCAGCTACGACGTCACGAGCTACGAGCAGTACTTC
TRBJ1-6 . TRBV10-3 . CAIKGSTNSPLHF TGTGCCATCAAAGGCAGCACAAATTCACCCCTCCACTTT
TRBJ2-2 many TRBV9 TRBD1 CASSVDSWAGGSGELFF TGTGCCAGCAGCGTAGATAGCTGGGCAGGGGGCTCGGGGGAGCTGTTTTTT
TRBJ1-1 . TRBV9 . CASSVVGTLGDVNTEAFF TGTGCCAGCAGCGTTGTCGGTACGTTAGGGGACGTGAACACTGAAGCTTTCTTT
TRBJ1-1 few TRBV20-1 . CSARSWPEAFF TGCAGTGCTAGGAGTTGGCCCGAAGCTTTCTTT
TRBJ2-3 . TRBV19 . CASSIGGPDTQYF TGTGCCAGTAGTATAGGGGGGCCAGATACGCAGTATTTT
TRBJ1-3 many TRBV12-3/TRBV12-4 . CASRLSGNTIYF TGTGCCAGCAGACTTTCTGGAAACACCATATATTTT
TRBJ1-5 . TRBV30 . CAWSGPGRFNQPQHF TGTGCCTGGAGTGGACCCGGACGGTTCAATCAGCCCCAGCATTTT
TRBJ2-7 many TRBV10-3 . CAISDNYEQYF TGTGCCATCAGCGATAACTACGAGCAGTACTTC
TRBJ2-3 . TRBV24-1 . CATGERGTSTDTQYF TGTGCCACCGGAGAACGGGGGACCTCCACAGATACGCAGTATTTT
TRBJ2-2 many TRBV10-3 TRBD1 CAISTGTGGTGELFF TGTGCCATCAGTACCGGGACAGGGGGAACCGGGGAGCTGTTTTTT
TRBJ1-3 . TRBV20-1 . CSASDNPVYSGNTIYF TGCAGTGCTTCAGACAACCCCGTGTATTCTGGAAACACCATATATTTT
TRBJ2-2 . TRBV7-2 . CASSLLSPNTGELFF TGTGCCAGCAGCTTATTATCACCAAACACCGGGGAGCTGTTTTTT
TRBJ2-2 . TRBV2 . CASSEEGVKTGELFF TGTGCCAGCAGTGAAGAGGGGGTAAAAACCGGGGAGCTGTTTTTT
TRBJ1-1 few TRBV15 . CATSRLGASMNTEAFF TGTGCCACCAGCAGGTTGGGGGCCAGCATGAACACTGAAGCTTTCTTT
TRBJ2-1 . TRBV20-1 . CSAGGYEQFF TGCAGTGCTGGAGGGTATGAGCAGTTCTTC
TRBJ2-1 . TRBV20-1 . CSTPGAGFSEQFF TGCAGTACTCCCGGGGCAGGGTTTAGTGAGCAGTTTTTC
TRBJ2-2 few TRBV20-1 TRBD2 CSAPGLANTGELFF TGCAGTGCTCCGGGACTAGCGAACACCGGGGAGCTGTTTTTT
TRBJ2-2 . TRBV29-1 . CSVEHTNTGELFF TGCAGCGTTGAACATACGAACACCGGGGAGCTGTTTTTT
TRBJ1-2 . TRBV7-7 . CASSSTANYGYTF TGTGCTAGCAGCTCGACAGCTAACTATGGCTACACCTTC
TRBJ2-7 . TRBV6-5 TRBD1 CASSYRGGQGEQYF TGTGCCAGCAGTTACAGGGGGGGACAGGGGGAGCAGTACTTC
TRBJ1-6 many TRBV5-5 TRBD1 CASSFGQGGHSPLHF TGTGCCAGCAGCTTTGGACAGGGGGGGCATTCACCCCTCCACTTT
TRBJ1-1 . TRBV19 . CASSIRNTEAFF TGTGCCAGTAGTATAAGGAACACTGAAGCTTTCTTT
TRBJ1-5 many TRBV20-1 . CSARLGSNQPQHF TGCAGTGCTAGACTGGGTAGCAATCAGCCCCAGCATTTT
TRBJ2-1 many TRBV24-1 . CATKGGYNEQFF TGTGCCACCAAGGGGGGGTACAATGAGCAGTTCTTC
TRBJ2-7 many TRBV6-1 . CASSGHPTREQYF TGTGCCAGCAGCGGACACCCTACCCGCGAGCAGTACTTC
TRBJ2-2 . TRBV10-1 . CASSDGTAGELFF TGCGCCAGCAGTGATGGGACCGCCGGGGAGCTGTTTTTT
TRBJ2-5 . TRBV10-3 . CAIRGGETQYF TGTGCCATCAGAGGGGGGGAGACCCAGTACTTC
TRBJ2-3 . TRBV6-1 . CASSIGQSTDTQYF TGTGCCAGCAGCATCGGACAGAGCACAGATACGCAGTATTTT
TRBJ2-7 . TRBV7-9 TRBD1 CASSPTGQGNEQYF TGTGCCAGCAGCCCAACGGGACAGGGGAACGAGCAGTACTTC
TRBJ1-3 once TRBV5-1 TRBD1 CASSLGSDRAGNTIYF TGCGCCAGCAGCTTGGGATCGGACAGGGCTGGAAACACCATATATTTT
TRBJ2-1 many TRBV7-2 TRBD2 CASSRRLAGDEQFF TGTGCCAGCAGTCGTAGACTAGCGGGGGATGAGCAGTTCTTC
TRBJ1-6 many TRBV3-1 . CASSQENGHTALHF TGTGCCAGCAGCCAAGAGAACGGCCATACGGCCCTCCACTTT
TRBJ2-1 . TRBV15 . CATSLRSYNEQFF TGTGCCACCAGCCTCCGATCCTACAATGAGCAGTTCTTC
TRBJ1-5 . TRBV12-3/TRBV12-4 . CASNQGQAGRPQHF TGTGCCAGCAACCAGGGGCAGGCCGGACGGCCCCAGCATTTT
TRBJ1-2 . TRBV2 . CASSGGRGDYGYTF TGTGCCAGCAGTGGGGGGAGAGGTGACTATGGCTACACCTTC